Listed below are T cell receptor beta chains from one sample, sequenced in a study of regulatory T cells in long-lasting Graves disease. MiXCR, applied by TCRdb to the multiplex PCR reads, yields one record per CDR3 protein. The sample yields over 400,000 distinct CDR3 sequences, about 15% seen once. These data are also associated with another study on T cells in Graves' hyperthyroidism and ophthalmopathy.

Sequencing was performed on peripheral blood mononuclear cells (PBMCs), taken at new diagnosis, from a patient treated with antithyroid drugs. Every receptor here comes from a woman aged 45-60 years with Graves disease. Both conserved end residues are part of each CDR3. The D gene is left open where the match is weak. Some rows mark clone size as missing; the rest say once, few, many or name a class of expanded clone.

DNA	CDR3	D	J	V	size
TGCGCCAGCAGCTTTGACACCTCTGAGGAGACCCAGTACTTC	CASSFDTSEETQYF	.	TRBJ2-5	TRBV5-1	many
TGTGCCAGCAGCTTCTTGAGGGGGAACACTGAAGCTTTCTTT	CASSFLRGNTEAFF	.	TRBJ1-1	TRBV11-2	many
TGCAGCGTTGTCGGAAACACCGGGGAGCTGTTTTTT	CSVVGNTGELFF	.	TRBJ2-2	TRBV29-1	few
TGTGCCAGCAGTGAACAGAACTCCTACGAGCAGTACTTC	CASSEQNSYEQYF	.	TRBJ2-7	TRBV6-2/TRBV6-3	many
TGTGCCACCAGTGATTTTGTCGGGAGTGAGGGGACCCAGTACTTC	CATSDFVGSEGTQYF	.	TRBJ2-5	TRBV24-1	many
TGTGCCTGGAGCCGACAGGGGGACGAGCAGTACTTC	CAWSRQGDEQYF	TRBD1	TRBJ2-7	TRBV30	many
TGCAGTGCTAGTCTAGCGGGAGGACGCTCCTACAATGAGCAGTTCTTC	CSASLAGGRSYNEQFF	TRBD2	TRBJ2-1	TRBV20-1	.
TGTGCCAGCAGCGCCGGGCGGGGAGATACGCAGTATTTT	CASSAGRGDTQYF	.	TRBJ2-3	TRBV7-2	.
TGTGCCAGCAGCCAAGATAAGGCGGAGACAGTTAGCACAGATACGCAGTATTTT	CASSQDKAETVSTDTQYF	.	TRBJ2-3	TRBV14	.
TGTGCCAGCAGTTCCCTGATTCAGCCCCAGCATTTT	CASSSLIQPQHF	.	TRBJ1-5	TRBV28	many
TGTGCCAGCAGCTTACCCGGACTAGCCGCAGATACGCAGTATTTT	CASSLPGLAADTQYF	TRBD2	TRBJ2-3	TRBV11-2	many
TGTGCCAGCAGTTTATCGACAGCAACTAATGAAAAACTGTTTTTT	CASSLSTATNEKLFF	.	TRBJ1-4	TRBV28	many
TGTGCCAGTATAGGACCGACGCCCTACGAGCAGTACTTC	CASIGPTPYEQYF	.	TRBJ2-7	TRBV19	many
TGTGCCAGCAGTCTAGCCGGGTCCCCTAATCAGCCCCAGCATTTT	CASSLAGSPNQPQHF	.	TRBJ1-5	TRBV27	few
TGTGCCAGCAGCGTAGGTCCGGGAATGGCAGAGACCCAGTACTTC	CASSVGPGMAETQYF	.	TRBJ2-5	TRBV9	few
TGCGCCAGCAGAAGCGGCCACATGGGACCTTACGAGCAGTACTTC	CASRSGHMGPYEQYF	.	TRBJ2-7	TRBV5-1	many